These T cell receptor beta chains were read from a single sample in a study of T-cell memory formation after mild COVID-19. MiXCR was run by TCRdb on the 5' RACE reads, yielding one entry per CDR3 protein. The sample has hundreds of thousands of distinct CDR3 sequences, approximately 15% seen once; the top ten hold about a fifth. Sequenced: PBMCs or a T cell subset sorted from them (not recorded which). These receptors originate from a man younger than 35 who had mild COVID-19 (a few samples of this study predate the infection). Cell type and time point are not known. Each CDR3 is given with its conserved first and last residue. A D gene is named only where the DNA matches it firmly. Size is omitted from some rows. Given values are once, few, many or a class for expanded clones.

j_gene | d_gene | abundance | v_gene | CDR3nt | CDR3aa
TRBJ2-3 | - | - | TRBV6-2/TRBV6-3 | TGTGCCAGCAGCCTGGGACTGTCCGGGGGTGGTACGCAGTATTTT | CASSLGLSGGGTQYF
TRBJ1-6 | - | - | TRBV7-3 | TGTGCCAGCAGCTTCCAACCAACCTCACCCCTCCACTTT | CASSFQPTSPLHF
TRBJ1-1 | - | - | TRBV5-6 | TGTGCCAGCAGCTTGGCGCTCAGGGCCACTGAAGCTTTCTTT | CASSLALRATEAFF
TRBJ1-4 | - | - | TRBV28 | TGTGCCAGCAGTTTATCCGGGGCAGAATCTAATGAAAAACTGTTTTTT | CASSLSGAESNEKLFF
TRBJ2-7 | TRBD2 | few | TRBV7-6 | TGTGCCAGCAGCCCCAGGACTAGCGGACTTTACGAGCAGTACTTC | CASSPRTSGLYEQYF
TRBJ2-3 | - | - | TRBV7-2 | TGTGCCAGCAGCACCCTGGGGGGACACACAGATACGCAGTATTTT | CASSTLGGHTDTQYF
TRBJ1-1 | - | once | TRBV7-6 | TGTGCCAGCAGCTTAGAAGTAGAGGGACAAATGGGGGCGAACACTGAAGCTTTCTTT | CASSLEVEGQMGANTEAFF
TRBJ2-5 | TRBD2 | few | TRBV5-8 | TGTGCCAGCAGCCGGGGGACTAGCGGGGAAGAGACCCAGTACTTC | CASSRGTSGEETQYF
TRBJ1-1 | - | few | TRBV12-3/TRBV12-4 | TGTGCCAGCAGTTTACAAGCAGCAGGCAGGTTCTTT | CASSLQAAGRFF
TRBJ2-5 | TRBD1 | - | TRBV5-6 | TGTGCCAGCAGACGGACAGGGGAGGGGACGACCCAGTACTTC | CASRRTGEGTTQYF
TRBJ2-3 | - | - | TRBV29-1 | TGCAGCGGATCACAGCGCCGGGTTAGCACAGATACGCAGTATTTT | CSGSQRRVSTDTQYF
TRBJ1-5 | - | few | TRBV30 | TGTGCCTGGAGTCGGGGATTATGGAATCAGCCCCAGCATTTT | CAWSRGLWNQPQHF
TRBJ2-1 | - | - | TRBV5-6 | TGTGCCAGCAGCCCCCGGGGTAGGCTCAATGAGCAGTTCTTC | CASSPRGRLNEQFF
TRBJ2-1 | - | - | TRBV24-1 | TGTGCCACCAGTGATCGCATTGTCCGGGACGCCCAAAGCTCCTACAATGAGCAGTTCTTC | CATSDRIVRDAQSSYNEQFF
TRBJ1-6 | - | few | TRBV12-3/TRBV12-4 | TGTGCCAGCAGCCCGACTCTGGGGGGGTCACCCCTCCACTTT | CASSPTLGGSPLHF
TRBJ1-6 | - | few | TRBV7-2 | TGTGCCAGCAGCCAAAGCTCCCCACCCCTCCACTTT | CASSQSSPPLHF
TRBJ1-1 | - | - | TRBV10-2 | TGCGCCAGCAGTGAGTCTAGAGGATTGAACACTGAAGCTTTCTTT | CASSESRGLNTEAFF
TRBJ2-5 | - | many | TRBV7-2 | TGTGCCAGCAGCTTCAGTAGACACCAAGAGACCCAGTACTTC | CASSFSRHQETQYF
TRBJ1-2 | - | - | TRBV5-1 | TGCGCCAGCAGCCTCGACGGGGGCAGAGATGGCTACACCTTC | CASSLDGGRDGYTF
TRBJ2-5 | TRBD2 | - | TRBV7-9 | TGTGCCAGCGCCTATCTTGGGACTACTCAAGAGACCCAGTACTTC | CASAYLGTTQETQYF
TRBJ2-3 | - | few | TRBV24-1 | TGTGCCACCAGTGTAAGTGGGGGCCGGGATACGCAGTATTTT | CATSVSGGRDTQYF
TRBJ1-1 | - | - | TRBV27 | TGTGCCAGCAGCTTTATCCACTCGGGGAACACTGAAGCTTTCTTT | CASSFIHSGNTEAFF
TRBJ1-2 | - | few | TRBV20-1 | TGCAGTGCTAGGGGGGCCTTTGGCTACACCTTC | CSARGAFGYTF
TRBJ2-1 | TRBD2 | few | TRBV6-2/TRBV6-3 | TGTGCCAGCAGTTACGGCACTAGCGGGAACAATGAGCAGTTCTTC | CASSYGTSGNNEQFF
TRBJ2-7 | - | few | TRBV7-9 | TGTGCCAGCAGCTGGGGCATCTACGAGCAGTACTTC | CASSWGIYEQYF
TRBJ2-1 | TRBD1 | - | TRBV2 | TGTGCCAGCAGTGGAGACAGGGAGAATGAGCAGTTCTTC | CASSGDRENEQFF
TRBJ2-1 | - | - | TRBV11-3 | TGTGCCAGCAGCTTTGGCAGGCTGCGGGAGCAGTTCTTC | CASSFGRLREQFF